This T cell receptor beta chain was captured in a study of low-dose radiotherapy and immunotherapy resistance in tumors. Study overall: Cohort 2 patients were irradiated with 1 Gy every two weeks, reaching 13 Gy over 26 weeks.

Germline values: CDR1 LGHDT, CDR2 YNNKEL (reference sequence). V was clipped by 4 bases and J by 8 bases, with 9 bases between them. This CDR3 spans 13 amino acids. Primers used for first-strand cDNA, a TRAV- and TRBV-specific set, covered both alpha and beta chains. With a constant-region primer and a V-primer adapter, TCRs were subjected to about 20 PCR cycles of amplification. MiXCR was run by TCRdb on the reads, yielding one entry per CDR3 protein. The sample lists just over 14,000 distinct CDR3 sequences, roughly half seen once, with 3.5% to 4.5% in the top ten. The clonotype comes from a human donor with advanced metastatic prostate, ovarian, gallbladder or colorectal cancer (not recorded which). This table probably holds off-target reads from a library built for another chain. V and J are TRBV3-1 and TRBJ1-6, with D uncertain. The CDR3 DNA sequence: TGTGCCAGCAGCCCCTCGATCTATTCACCCCTCCACTTT. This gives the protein CASSPSIYSPLHF.